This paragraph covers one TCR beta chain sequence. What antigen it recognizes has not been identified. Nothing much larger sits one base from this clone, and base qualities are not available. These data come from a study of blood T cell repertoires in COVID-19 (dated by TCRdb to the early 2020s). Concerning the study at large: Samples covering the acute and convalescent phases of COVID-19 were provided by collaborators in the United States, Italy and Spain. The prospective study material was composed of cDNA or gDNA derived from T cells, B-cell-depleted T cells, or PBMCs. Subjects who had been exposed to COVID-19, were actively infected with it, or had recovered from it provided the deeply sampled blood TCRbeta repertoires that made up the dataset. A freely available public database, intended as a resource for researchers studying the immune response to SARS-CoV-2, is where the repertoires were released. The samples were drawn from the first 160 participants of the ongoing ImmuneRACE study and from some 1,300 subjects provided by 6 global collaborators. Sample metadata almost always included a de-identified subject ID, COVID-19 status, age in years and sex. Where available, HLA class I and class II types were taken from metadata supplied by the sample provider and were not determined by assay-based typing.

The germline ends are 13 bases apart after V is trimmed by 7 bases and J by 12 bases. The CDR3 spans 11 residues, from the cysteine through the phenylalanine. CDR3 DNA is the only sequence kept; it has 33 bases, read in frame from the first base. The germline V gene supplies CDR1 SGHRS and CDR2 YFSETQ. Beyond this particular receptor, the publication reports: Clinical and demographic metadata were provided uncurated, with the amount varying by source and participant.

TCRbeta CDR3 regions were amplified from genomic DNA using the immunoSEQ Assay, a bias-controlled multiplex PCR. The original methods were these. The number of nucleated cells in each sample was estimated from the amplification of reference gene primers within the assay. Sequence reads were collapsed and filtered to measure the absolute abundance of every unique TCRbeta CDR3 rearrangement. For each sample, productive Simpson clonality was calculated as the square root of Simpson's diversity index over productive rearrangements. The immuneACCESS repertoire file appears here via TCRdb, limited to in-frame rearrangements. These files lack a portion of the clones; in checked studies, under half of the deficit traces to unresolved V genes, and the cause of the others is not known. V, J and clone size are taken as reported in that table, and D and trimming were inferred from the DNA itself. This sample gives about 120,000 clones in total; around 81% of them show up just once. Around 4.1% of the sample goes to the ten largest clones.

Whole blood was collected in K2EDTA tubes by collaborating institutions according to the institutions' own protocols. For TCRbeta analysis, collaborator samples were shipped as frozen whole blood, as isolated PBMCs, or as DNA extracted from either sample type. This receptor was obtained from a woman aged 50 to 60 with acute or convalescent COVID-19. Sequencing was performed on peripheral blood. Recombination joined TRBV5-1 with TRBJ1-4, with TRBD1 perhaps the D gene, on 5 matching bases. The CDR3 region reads CASRESRELFF. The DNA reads TGCGCCAGCCGAGAAAGCAGGGAACTGTTTTTT. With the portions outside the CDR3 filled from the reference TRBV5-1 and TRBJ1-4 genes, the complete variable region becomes KAGVTQTPRYLIKTRGQQVTLSCSPISGHRSVSWYQQTPGQGLQFLFEYFSETQRNKGNFPGRFSGRQFSNSRSEMNVSTLELGDSALYLCASRESRELFFGSGTQLSVL.